This TCR beta chain derives from a study of cytomegalovirus exposure and HLA in healthy donors. Notes on the study in general: Using the classifier, cytomegalovirus status was reportedly diagnosed with high specificity and sensitivity.

With V trimmed by 5 bases and J by 12 bases, 13 bases remained unmatched. Looked up from germline, CDR1 is SEHNR and CDR2 is FQNEAQ (reference sequence). The CDR3 loop spans 14 amino acids. A remark on this clone: Its antigen is undetermined.

PCR amplification relied on 60 Vbeta primers (plus 13 Jbeta primers). Assay used: immunoSEQ multiplex PCR; TCRdb lists only in-frame clones, some missing. The top ten clones hold 4.5% of a sample with under 200,000 clones, 65% to 70% of them seen once. Material: PBMCs. This sequence joins TRBV7-9 and TRBJ2-7; 10 bases are a match to TRBD2. The TCR was taken from a woman aged 18 to 35 in good health and CMV-seropositive. CDR3 in amino acids: CASSPEGLALFMYF. The CDR3 nucleotides are TGTGCCAGCAGCCCCGAGGGACTAGCGCTCTTTATGTACTTC.